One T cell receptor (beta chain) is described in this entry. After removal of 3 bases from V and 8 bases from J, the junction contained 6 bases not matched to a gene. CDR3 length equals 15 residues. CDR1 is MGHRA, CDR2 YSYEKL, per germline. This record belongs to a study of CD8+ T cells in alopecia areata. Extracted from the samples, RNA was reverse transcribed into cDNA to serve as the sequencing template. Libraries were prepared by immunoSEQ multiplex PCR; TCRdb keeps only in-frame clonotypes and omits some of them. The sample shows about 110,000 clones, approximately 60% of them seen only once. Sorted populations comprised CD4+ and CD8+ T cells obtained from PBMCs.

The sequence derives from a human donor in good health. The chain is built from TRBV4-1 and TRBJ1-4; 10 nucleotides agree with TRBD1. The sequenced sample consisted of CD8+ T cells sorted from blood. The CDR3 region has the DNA TGCGCCAGCAGCCACCTGGACAGGGGGGACGAAAAACTGTTTTTT. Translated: CASSHLDRGDEKLFF.